This T cell receptor beta chain was documented in a study of Ad26.COV2.S vaccination and SARS-CoV-2 variants. Study in general: A COV1001 Ad26.COV2.S trial-arm participant provided the sample. Each vaccinee took Ad26.COV2.S intramuscularly, once or twice 56 days apart.

Notes on the study in general: Following vaccination, spike-specific CD8+ and CD4+ T cell responses reportedly exhibited substantial breadth.

As concerns this clone: The antigen is undetermined.

This table comes from immunoSEQ multiplex PCR, and its TCRdb copy is limited to in-frame clones, with some not included. Of 400,000 to 450,000 clones in the sample, 80% to 95% were seen once. Described treatment: 15 to 20 received Ad26.COV2.S at low or high dose, single or two shots; about five received placebo; per-sample allocation not given. The samples date from day 63 after the first vaccine or placebo injection. V shed 6 bases and J shed 5 bases, with 20 bases lying between them. This CDR3 is 16 amino acids long. Germline-derived CDR1 and CDR2 are LNHDA and SQIVND (reference sequence). The receptor comes from a person aged 18-60 years who received the Ad26.COV2.S COVID-19 vaccine or a placebo. The material was peripheral blood, obtained in a trial of Ad26.COV2.S vaccine versus placebo. J is TRBJ2-1 and V is TRBV19; tentatively, D is TRBD1 (7 bases). CDR3 sequence reads: CASRIFTGAGNNEQFF. The CDR3 nucleotides are TGTGCCAGTAGAATCTTTACAGGGGCGGGGAACAATGAGCAGTTCTTC.